The TCR beta chain under discussion was sequenced for a study of early T cells in non-severe SARS-CoV-2 infection. About the study: Investigators sequenced bulk RNA drawn from unsorted whole blood, and chains remained unpaired.

This clonotype came up many times. MiXCR, applied by TCRdb to the 5' RACE reads, yields one record per CDR3 protein. The sample has tens of thousands of distinct CDR3 sequences, roughly 9.2% seen once. Germline V gene lookup returns CDR1 SGHNT and CDR2 YYREEE (reference sequence). This CDR3 has 13 amino acids. J lost 2 bases, V lost 4 bases, and 3 bases had no gene match. The receptor was derived from an adult who was a healthcare worker with PCR-confirmed SARS-CoV-2 infection or an uninfected control (not recorded which). J is TRBJ2-7 and V is TRBV5-4, with 7 bases identical to TRBD1. The sample consisted of whole blood. The CDR3 DNA reads TGTGCCAGCAGCGACAGGGTTACCTACGAGCAGTACTTC. Residues: CASSDRVTYEQYF. Combining the CDR3 with reference TRBV5-4 and TRBJ2-7 gives the whole variable domain ETGVTQSPTHLIKTRGQQVTLRCSSQSGHNTVSWYQQALGQGPQFIFQYYREEENGRGNFPPRFSGLQFPNYSSELNVNALELDDSALYLCASSDRVTYEQYFGPGTRLTVT.